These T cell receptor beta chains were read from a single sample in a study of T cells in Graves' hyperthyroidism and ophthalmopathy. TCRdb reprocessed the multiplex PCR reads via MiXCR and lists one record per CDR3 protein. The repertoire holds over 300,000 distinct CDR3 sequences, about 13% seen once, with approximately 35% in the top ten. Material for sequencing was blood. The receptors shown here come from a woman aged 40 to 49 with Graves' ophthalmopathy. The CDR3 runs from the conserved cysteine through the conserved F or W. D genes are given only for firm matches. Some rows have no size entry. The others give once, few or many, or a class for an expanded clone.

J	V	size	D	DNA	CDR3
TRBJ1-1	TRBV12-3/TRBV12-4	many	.	TGTGCCAGCAGACCCTGGGGCTCGATTGTTGCAGCTTTCTTT	CASRPWGSIVAAFF
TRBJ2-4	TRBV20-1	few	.	TGCAGTGCTAGGCCATCCCTAGGAGCCAAAAACATTCAGTACTTC	CSARPSLGAKNIQYF
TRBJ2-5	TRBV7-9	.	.	TGTGCCAGCAGCTCACGCGAACGACAAGTTTGGATACACTTC	CASSSRERQVWIHF
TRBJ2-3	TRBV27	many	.	TGTGCCTGCAGCCCCGAGGGACCAGTCGCAGATACGCAGTATTTT	CACSPEGPVADTQYF
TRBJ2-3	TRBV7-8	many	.	TGTGCCAGCAGCTTCCAAGCGGGCCGCACAGATACGCAGTATTTT	CASSFQAGRTDTQYF
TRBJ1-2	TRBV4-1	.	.	TGCGCCAGCAGCCAAGTGCAGGGCAGCTATGGCTACACCTTC	CASSQVQGSYGYTF
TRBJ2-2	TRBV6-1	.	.	TGTGCTAGCAGTGAAGTAGGCGGGGAGATGATTTTGGAGCTGTTTTTT	CASSEVGGEMILELFF
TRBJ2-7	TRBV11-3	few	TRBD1	TGTGCCAGCAGCCCCTGGGACAGGCCCAACGAGCAGTACTTC	CASSPWDRPNEQYF
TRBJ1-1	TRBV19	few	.	TGTGCCAGTAGTATTCTCGCCGTGACAGCGAACACTGAAGCTTTCTTT	CASSILAVTANTEAFF
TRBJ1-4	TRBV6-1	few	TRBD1	TGTGCCAGCAGTTTAGGGGGCTCTAATGAAAAACTGTTTTTT	CASSLGGSNEKLFF
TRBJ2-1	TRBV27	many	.	TGTGCCAGCAGTGGGACGCTGGCGGCCGGTGAGCAGTTCTTC	CASSGTLAAGEQFF
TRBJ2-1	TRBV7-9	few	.	TGTGCCAGCAGCTCCGAATTCGATAGGATGGGATACAATGAGCAGTTCTTC	CASSSEFDRMGYNEQFF
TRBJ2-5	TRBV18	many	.	TGTGCCAGCAGCCCCCGAGAGACCCAGTACTTC	CASSPRETQYF
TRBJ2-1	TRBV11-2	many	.	TGTGCCAGCGATTCTAGGTTCAATGAGCAGTTCTTC	CASDSRFNEQFF
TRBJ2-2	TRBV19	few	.	TGTGCCAGTAGTAACATGAACACCGGGGAGCTGTTTTTT	CASSNMNTGELFF
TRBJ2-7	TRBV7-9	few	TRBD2	TGTGCCAGCAGCTTAGGGACTAGAAAATACGAGCAGTACTTC	CASSLGTRKYEQYF
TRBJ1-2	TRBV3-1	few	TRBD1	TGTGCCAGCAGCAGCTCCGGGACAGTCGGTCACACCTTC	CASSSSGTVGHTF
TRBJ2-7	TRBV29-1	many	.	TGCAGCGTTATAGACAGGCCCGGGGGAGAGCAGTACTTC	CSVIDRPGGEQYF
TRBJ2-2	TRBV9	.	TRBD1	TGTGCCAGCAGCGCAGGGACAGGACTCGGGGGGCTGTTTTTT	CASSAGTGLGGLFF
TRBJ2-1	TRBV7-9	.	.	TGTGCCAGCAGCTTAGGTCAACATGGCAATGAGCAGTTCTTC	CASSLGQHGNEQFF
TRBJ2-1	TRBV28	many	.	TGTGCCAGCACTTCCGACTCGGGCTCCTACAATGAGCAGTTCTTC	CASTSDSGSYNEQFF
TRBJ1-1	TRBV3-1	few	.	TGTGCCAGCAGCCAAGTTCCGGGTCACACTGAAGCTTTCTTT	CASSQVPGHTEAFF
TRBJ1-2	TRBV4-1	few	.	TGCGCCAGCAGCCAAGATCGGTGGACTTCTAACTATGGCTACACCTTC	CASSQDRWTSNYGYTF
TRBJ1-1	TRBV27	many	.	TGTGCCAGCAGTCCATCCGGGGGAGAAATTAACACTGAAGCTTTCTTT	CASSPSGGEINTEAFF
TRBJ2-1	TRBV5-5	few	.	TGTGCCAGCAGCTTGGGTATCTACAATGAGCAGTTCTTC	CASSLGIYNEQFF
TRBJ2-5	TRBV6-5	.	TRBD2	TGTGCCAGCAGTTACAGTGGGGGGGGGACCCAGTACTTC	CASSYSGGGTQYF
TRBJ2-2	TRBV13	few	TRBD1	TGTGCCAGCAGCTTCAGCCCGGACAGGGTGGTCACCGGGGAGCTGTTTTTT	CASSFSPDRVVTGELFF
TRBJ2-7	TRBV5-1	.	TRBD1	TGCGCCAGCAGTTCTGGGACAGGGGGTGTCGAGCAGTACTTC	CASSSGTGGVEQYF
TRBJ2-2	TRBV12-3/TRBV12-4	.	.	TGTGCCAGTAGGGACACCCGCCCCGGGGAGCTGTTTTTT	CASRDTRPGELFF
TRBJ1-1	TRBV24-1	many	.	TGTGCCACCAGTGATTCACGGGAGAGCCTGGGGGCTTTCTTT	CATSDSRESLGAFF
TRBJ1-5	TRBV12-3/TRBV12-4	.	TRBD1	TGTGCCAGCAGTTTGGGGGACAGGGTAGGCAATCAGCCCCAGCATTTT	CASSLGDRVGNQPQHF
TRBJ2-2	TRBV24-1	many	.	TGTGCCACCAGTGATTTTAGGGGCCCCGGGGAGCTGTTTTTT	CATSDFRGPGELFF
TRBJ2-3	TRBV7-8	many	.	TGTGCCAGCAGTATCCGGGACCCCAAGCAGCCGAGCACAGATACGCAGTATTTT	CASSIRDPKQPSTDTQYF
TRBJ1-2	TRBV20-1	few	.	TGCAGTGCTATTCTGGAGGGGCAGCCACAAAAAAACTATGGCTACACCTTC	CSAILEGQPQKNYGYTF
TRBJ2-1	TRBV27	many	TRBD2	TGTGCCAGCAGTTTATTACCTAGCGGGAGAGGGGGTGAGCAGTTCTTC	CASSLLPSGRGGEQFF
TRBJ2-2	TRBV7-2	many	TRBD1	TGTGCCACCACCGACAGGGGAAGTTACGGCGGGGAGCTGTTTTTT	CATTDRGSYGGELFF